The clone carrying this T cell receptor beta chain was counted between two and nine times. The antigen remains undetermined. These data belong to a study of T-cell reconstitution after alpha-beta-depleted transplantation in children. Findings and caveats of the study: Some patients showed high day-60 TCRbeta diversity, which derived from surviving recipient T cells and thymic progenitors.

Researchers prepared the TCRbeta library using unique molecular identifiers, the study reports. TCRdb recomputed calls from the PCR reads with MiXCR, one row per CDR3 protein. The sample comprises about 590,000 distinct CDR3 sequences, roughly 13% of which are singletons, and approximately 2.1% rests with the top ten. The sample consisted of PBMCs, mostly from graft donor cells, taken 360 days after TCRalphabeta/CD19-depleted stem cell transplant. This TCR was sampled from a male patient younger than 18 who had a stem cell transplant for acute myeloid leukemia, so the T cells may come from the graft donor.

The CDR3 DNA reads TGTGCCAGCAGCCCCAGAGCCAGCGGGGCCCACACCGGGGAGCTGTTTTTT. Protein sequence: CASSPRASGAHTGELFF. The rearrangement uses TRBV7-2 and TRBJ2-2, with 7 nucleotides matching TRBD2. CDR1 and CDR2 (germline): SGHTA, FQGNSA. This CDR3 has 17 residues. The trim removed 5 bases at V and 3 bases at J, leaving 12 bases unmatched.